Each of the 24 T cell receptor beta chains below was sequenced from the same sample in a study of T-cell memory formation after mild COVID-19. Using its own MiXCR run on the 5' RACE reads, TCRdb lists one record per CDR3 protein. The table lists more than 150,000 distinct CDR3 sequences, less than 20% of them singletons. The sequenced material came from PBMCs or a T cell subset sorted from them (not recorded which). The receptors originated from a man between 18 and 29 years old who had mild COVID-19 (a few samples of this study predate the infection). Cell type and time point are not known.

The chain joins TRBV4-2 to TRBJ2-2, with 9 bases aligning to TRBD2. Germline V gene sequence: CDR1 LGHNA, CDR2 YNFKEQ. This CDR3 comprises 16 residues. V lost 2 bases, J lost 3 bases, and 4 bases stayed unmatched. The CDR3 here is CASSQRGGADTGELFF. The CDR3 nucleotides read TGTGCCAGCAGCCAACGCGGGGGGGCCGACACCGGGGAGCTGTTTTTT.

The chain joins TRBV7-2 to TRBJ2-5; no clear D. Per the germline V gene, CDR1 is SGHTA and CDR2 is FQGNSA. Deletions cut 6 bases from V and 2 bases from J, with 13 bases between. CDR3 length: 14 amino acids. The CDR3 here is CASSRPRPQETQYF. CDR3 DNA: TGTGCCAGCAGTAGACCTCGACCTCAAGAGACCCAGTACTTC.

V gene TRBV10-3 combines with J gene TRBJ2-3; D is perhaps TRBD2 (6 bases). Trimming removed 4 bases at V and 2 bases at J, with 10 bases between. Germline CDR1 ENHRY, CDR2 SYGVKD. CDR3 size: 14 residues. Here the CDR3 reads CAISVAGNTDTQYF. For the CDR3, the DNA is TGTGCCATCAGTGTGGCGGGGAACACAGATACGCAGTATTTT.

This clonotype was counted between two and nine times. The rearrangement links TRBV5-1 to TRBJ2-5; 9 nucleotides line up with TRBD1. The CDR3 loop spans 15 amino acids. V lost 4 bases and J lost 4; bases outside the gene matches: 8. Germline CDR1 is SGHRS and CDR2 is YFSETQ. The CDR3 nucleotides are TGCGCCAGCAGCGGAGGACAGGGGCCGGGAGAGACCCAGTACTTC. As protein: CASSGGQGPGETQYF.

CDR3 amino acids: CSVGSGELFF. The CDR3 nucleotides read TGCAGCGTGGGATCCGGGGAGCTGTTTTTT. The chain employs TRBV29-1 and TRBJ2-2; no firm D call. The CDR3 loop spans 10 amino acids. In germline, CDR1 is SQVTM, CDR2 ANQGSEA. V lost 6 bases to trimming and J lost 6 bases, with 5 bases between them.

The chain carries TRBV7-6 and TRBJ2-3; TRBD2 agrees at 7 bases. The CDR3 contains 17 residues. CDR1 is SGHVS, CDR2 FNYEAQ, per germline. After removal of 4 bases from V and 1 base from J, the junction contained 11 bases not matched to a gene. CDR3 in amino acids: CASSSGGGSVGTDTQYF. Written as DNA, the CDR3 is TGTGCCAGCAGCTCAGGCGGGGGATCTGTGGGCACAGATACGCAGTATTTT.

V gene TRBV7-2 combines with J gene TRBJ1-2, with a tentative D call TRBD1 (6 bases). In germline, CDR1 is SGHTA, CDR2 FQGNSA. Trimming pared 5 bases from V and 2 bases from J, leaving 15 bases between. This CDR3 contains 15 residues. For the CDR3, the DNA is TGTGCCAGCAGCGCCCGGGACAAGATGAACTATGGCTACACCTTC. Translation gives CASSARDKMNYGYTF.

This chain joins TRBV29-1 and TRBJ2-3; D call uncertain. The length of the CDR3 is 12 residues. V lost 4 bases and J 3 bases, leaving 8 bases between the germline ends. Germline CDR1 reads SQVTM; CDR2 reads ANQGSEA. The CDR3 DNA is TGCAGCGTTGTTGTCCAAACAGATACGCAGTATTTT. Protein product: CSVVVQTDTQYF.

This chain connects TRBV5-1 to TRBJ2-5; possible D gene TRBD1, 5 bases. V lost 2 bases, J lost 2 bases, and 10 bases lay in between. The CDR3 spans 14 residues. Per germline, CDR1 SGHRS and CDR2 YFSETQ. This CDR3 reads CASSFQGDQETQYF. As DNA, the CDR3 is TGCGCCAGCAGCTTCCAAGGGGATCAAGAGACCCAGTACTTC.

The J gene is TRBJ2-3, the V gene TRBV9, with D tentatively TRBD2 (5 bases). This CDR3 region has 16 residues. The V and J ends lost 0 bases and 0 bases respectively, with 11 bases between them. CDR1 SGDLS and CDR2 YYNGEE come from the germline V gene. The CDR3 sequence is CASSVGGRASTDTQYF. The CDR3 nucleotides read TGTGCCAGCAGCGTAGGTGGGCGGGCAAGCACAGATACGCAGTATTTT.

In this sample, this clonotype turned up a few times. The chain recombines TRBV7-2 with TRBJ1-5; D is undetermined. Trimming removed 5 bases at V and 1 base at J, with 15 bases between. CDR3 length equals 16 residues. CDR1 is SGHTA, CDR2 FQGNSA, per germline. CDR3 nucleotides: TGTGCCAGCAGCCCTCATTTAGGTCCCAGCAATCAGCCCCAGCATTTT. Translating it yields CASSPHLGPSNQPQHF.

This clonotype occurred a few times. The CDR3 protein is CASTSTKGEQFF. The CDR3 DNA is TGTGCCAGCACGTCGACTAAGGGTGAGCAGTTCTTC. V gene TRBV2 combines with J gene TRBJ2-1; D is possibly TRBD2 (5 bases). The CDR3 is 12 amino acids. V was cut by 7 bases and J by 9 bases, with 13 bases left in between. The V gene's germline CDR1 is SNHLY and CDR2 FYNNEI.

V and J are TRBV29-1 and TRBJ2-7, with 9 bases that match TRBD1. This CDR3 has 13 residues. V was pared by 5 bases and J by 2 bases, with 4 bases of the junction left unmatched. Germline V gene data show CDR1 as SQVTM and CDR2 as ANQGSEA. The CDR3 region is CSVRTGATYEQYV. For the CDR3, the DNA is TGCAGCGTTAGGACAGGGGCGACCTACGAGCAGTACGTC.

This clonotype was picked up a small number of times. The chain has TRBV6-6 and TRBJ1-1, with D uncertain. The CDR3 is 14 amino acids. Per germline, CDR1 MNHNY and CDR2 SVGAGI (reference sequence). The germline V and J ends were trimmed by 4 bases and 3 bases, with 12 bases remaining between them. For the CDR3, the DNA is TGTGCCAGCAGTTCCCCTTTTGGGGACACTGAAGCTTTCTTT. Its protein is CASSSPFGDTEAFF.

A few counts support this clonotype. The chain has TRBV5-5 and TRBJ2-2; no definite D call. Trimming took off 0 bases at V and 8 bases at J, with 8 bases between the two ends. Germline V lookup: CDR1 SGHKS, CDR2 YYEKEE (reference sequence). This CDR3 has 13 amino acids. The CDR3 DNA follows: TGTGCCAGCAGCTTGGAGTGGGCGGGGGAGCTGTTTTTT. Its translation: CASSLEWAGELFF.

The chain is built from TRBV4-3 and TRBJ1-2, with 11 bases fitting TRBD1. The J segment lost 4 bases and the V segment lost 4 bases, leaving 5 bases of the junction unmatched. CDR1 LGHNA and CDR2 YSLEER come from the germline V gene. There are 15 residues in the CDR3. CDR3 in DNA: TGCGCCAGCAGCCGAACCGGGACAGGGGGCTATGGCTACACCTTC. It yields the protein CASSRTGTGGYGYTF.

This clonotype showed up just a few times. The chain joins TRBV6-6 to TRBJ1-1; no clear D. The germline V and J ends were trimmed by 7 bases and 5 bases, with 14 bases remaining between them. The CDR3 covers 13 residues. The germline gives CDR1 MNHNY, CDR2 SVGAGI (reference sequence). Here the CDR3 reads CASILDGQTEAFF. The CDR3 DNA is TGTGCCAGCATACTAGACGGCCAAACTGAAGCTTTCTTT.

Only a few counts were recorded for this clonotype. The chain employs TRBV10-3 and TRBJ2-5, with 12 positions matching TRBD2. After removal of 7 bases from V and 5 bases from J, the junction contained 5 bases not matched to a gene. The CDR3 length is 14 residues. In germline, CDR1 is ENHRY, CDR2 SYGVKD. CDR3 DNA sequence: TGTGCCATCACCGCTAGCGGGGGGGCGGAGACCCAGTACTTC. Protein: CAITASGGAETQYF.

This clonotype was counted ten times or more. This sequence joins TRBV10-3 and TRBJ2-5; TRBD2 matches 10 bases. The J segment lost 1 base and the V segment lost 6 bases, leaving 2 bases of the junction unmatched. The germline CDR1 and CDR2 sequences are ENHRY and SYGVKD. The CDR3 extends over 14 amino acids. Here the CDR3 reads CAIRSSGGQETQYF. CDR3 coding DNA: TGTGCCATCAGATCTAGCGGGGGCCAAGAGACCCAGTACTTC.

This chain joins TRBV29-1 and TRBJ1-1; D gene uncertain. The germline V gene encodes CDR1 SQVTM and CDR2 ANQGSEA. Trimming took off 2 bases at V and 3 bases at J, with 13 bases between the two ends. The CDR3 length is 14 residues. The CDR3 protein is CSVESPREYTEAFF. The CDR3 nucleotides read TGCAGCGTTGAAAGTCCCCGCGAATACACTGAAGCTTTCTTT.

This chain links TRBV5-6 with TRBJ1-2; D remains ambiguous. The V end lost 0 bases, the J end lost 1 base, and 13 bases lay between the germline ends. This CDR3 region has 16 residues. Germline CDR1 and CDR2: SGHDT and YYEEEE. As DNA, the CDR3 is TGTGCCAGCAGCTTGGGGTCAGGAGGCTATAACTATGGCTACACCTTC. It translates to CASSLGSGGYNYGYTF.

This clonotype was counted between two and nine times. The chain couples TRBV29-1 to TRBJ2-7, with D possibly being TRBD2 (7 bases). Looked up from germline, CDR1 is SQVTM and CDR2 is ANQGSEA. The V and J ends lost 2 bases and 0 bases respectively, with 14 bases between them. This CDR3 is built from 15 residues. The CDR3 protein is CSVEWGGLSSYEQYV. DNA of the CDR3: TGCAGCGTTGAATGGGGGGGGCTGAGCTCCTACGAGCAGTACGTC.

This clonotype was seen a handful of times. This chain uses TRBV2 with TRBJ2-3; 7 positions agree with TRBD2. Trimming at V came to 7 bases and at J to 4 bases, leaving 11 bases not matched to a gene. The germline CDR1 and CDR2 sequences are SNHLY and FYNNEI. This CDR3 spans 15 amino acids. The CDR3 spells CASMRLAANSDTQYF. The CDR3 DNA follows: TGTGCCAGCATGAGGCTAGCGGCGAATTCAGATACGCAGTATTTT.

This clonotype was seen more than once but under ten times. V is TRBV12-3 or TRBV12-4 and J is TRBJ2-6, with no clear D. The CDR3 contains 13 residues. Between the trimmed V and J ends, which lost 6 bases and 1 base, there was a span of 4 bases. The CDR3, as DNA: TGTGCCAGCAGCGCATCTGGGGCCAACGTCCTGACTTTC. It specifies CASSASGANVLTF.